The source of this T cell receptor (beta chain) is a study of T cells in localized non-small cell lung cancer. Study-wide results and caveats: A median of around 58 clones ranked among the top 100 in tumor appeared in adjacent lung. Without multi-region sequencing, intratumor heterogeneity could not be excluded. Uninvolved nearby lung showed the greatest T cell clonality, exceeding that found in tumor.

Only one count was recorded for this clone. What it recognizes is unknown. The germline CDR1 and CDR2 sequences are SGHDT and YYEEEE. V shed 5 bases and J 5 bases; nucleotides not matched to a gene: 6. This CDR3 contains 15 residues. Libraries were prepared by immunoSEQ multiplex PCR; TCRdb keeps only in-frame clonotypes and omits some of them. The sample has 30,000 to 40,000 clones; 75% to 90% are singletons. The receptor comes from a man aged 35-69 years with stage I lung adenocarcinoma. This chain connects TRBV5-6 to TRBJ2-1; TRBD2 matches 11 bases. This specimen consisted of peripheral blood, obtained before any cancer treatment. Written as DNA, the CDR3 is TGTGCCAGCAGTTACACTAGCGGGAGAAACAATGAGCAGTTCTTC. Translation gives CASSYTSGRNNEQFF.